What follows are 13 T cell receptor beta chains derived from one specimen sequenced in a study of T-cell reconstitution after alpha-beta-depleted transplantation in children. Unique molecular identifiers were incorporated during preparation of the TCRbeta library. From the PCR reads, TCRdb called clonotypes with MiXCR, one entry per CDR3 protein. The sample lists approximately 1,000,000 distinct CDR3 sequences, roughly 29% occurring once. The source material was PBMCs, mostly from graft donor cells, sampled 360 days after TCRalphabeta/CD19-depleted stem cell transplant. Every receptor here comes from a boy younger than two who had a stem cell transplant for SCID, so the T cells may come from the graft donor.

This clonotype was observed a handful of times. This sequence joins TRBV7-3 and TRBJ2-1, with TRBD1 identical over 8 bases. Germline lookup yields CDR1 SGHTA and CDR2 FQGTGA. The CDR3 has 16 amino acids. V lost 0 bases to trimming and J lost 7 bases; unmatched junction nucleotides: 8. This CDR3 is CASSLTSTGARNEQFF. The CDR3 DNA reads as TGTGCCAGCAGCTTAACATCGACAGGGGCGCGGAATGAGCAGTTCTTC.

This clonotype has more than one count but fewer than ten. V and J are TRBV27 and TRBJ2-3; D perhaps matches TRBD1 (6 bases). The CDR3 covers 17 residues. The germline gives CDR1 MNHEY, CDR2 SMNVEV (reference sequence). Trimming left V 5 bases short and J 3 bases short, with 21 bases between. DNA for the CDR3: TGTGCCAGCAGTCCGTCATGGACACAGGGTAGGACAGATACGCAGTATTTT. Protein product: CASSPSWTQGRTDTQYF.

This clonotype was observed a few times. The chain employs TRBV20-1 and TRBJ1-1, with a possible D match to TRBD1 (5 bases). Germline V lookup: CDR1 DFQATT, CDR2 SNEGSKA (reference sequence). V gave up 2 bases and J gave up 5 bases, with 21 bases separating them. The CDR3 is made up of 16 amino acids. The CDR3 sequence: CSARKVAGHGKTEAFF. The CDR3 DNA follows: TGCAGTGCTAGAAAGGTGGCAGGGCATGGGAAAACTGAAGCTTTCTTT.

The chain employs TRBV4-1 and TRBJ2-2; TRBD2 is a possible D gene (6 bases). In germline, CDR1 is MGHRA, CDR2 YSYEKL. V lost 3 bases and J lost 6, with 14 bases in between. The CDR3 contains 15 residues. This CDR3 reads CASSHPGLTAGELFF. DNA of the CDR3: TGCGCCAGCAGCCATCCGGGACTGACAGCCGGGGAGCTGTTTTTT.

The rearrangement joins TRBV27 to TRBJ2-5; 7 nucleotides line up with TRBD1. Germline V CDR1 and CDR2: MNHEY, SMNVEV (reference sequence). CDR3 size: 17 residues. V lost 6 bases and J lost 5; bases outside the gene matches: 18. CDR3 region: CASSARSRQGVWETQYF. In nucleotides, the CDR3 is TGTGCCAGCAGCGCGAGATCACGACAGGGTGTTTGGGAGACCCAGTACTTC.

This clonotype has only a few counts. The rearrangement uses TRBV6-5 and TRBJ2-7, with 9 bases lining up with TRBD1. Germline loops: CDR1 MNHEY, CDR2 SVGAGI. There are 18 residues in the CDR3. V lost 0 bases and J lost 1; bases outside the gene matches: 10. Here the CDR3 reads CASSYSIGGTGISYEQYF. Here the CDR3 DNA reads TGTGCCAGCAGTTACTCGATTGGCGGGACAGGGATTTCCTACGAGCAGTACTTC.

This chain links TRBV5-1 with TRBJ2-7; D gene uncertain. V lost 0 bases and J lost 7, with 14 bases in between. Per the germline V gene, CDR1 is SGHRS and CDR2 is YFSETQ. The CDR3 is made up of 14 amino acids. Here the CDR3 DNA reads TGCGCCAGCAGCTTGGTCACTACCGACGGAGAGCAGTACTTC. Protein product: CASSLVTTDGEQYF.

This CDR3 is CASSFLASTDTQYF. CDR3 bases: TGTGCCAGCAGCTTTCTAGCGTCCACAGATACGCAGTATTTT. This chain joins TRBV12-1 and TRBJ2-3; the table's D call, TRBD2, has no DNA check behind it. TRBV12-1 constitutes a pseudogene. This CDR3 has 14 amino acids.

The gene calls are TRBV7-9 and TRBJ2-2; D is undetermined. CDR1 is SEHNR and CDR2 is FQNEAQ in the germline V gene (reference sequence). The CDR3 has 11 residues. V shed 0 bases and J shed 10 bases, with 3 bases lying between them. For the CDR3, the DNA is TGTGCCAGCAGCTTAGCAGCGGAGCTGTTTTTT. Translation: CASSLAAELFF.

This clonotype turned up a few times. For the CDR3, the DNA is TGCGCCAGCAGCTCCGTTCGGGGATGGACGGACAAATCTGGAAACACCATATATTTT. Its translation: CASSSVRGWTDKSGNTIYF. The rearrangement joins TRBV5-1 to TRBJ1-3; weak D call: TRBD1 (5 bases). Trimming pared 3 bases from V and 1 base from J, leaving 23 bases between. CDR1 SGHRS and CDR2 YFSETQ come from the germline V gene. The CDR3 length is 19 residues.

The rearrangement uses TRBV11-2 and TRBJ2-3, with 7 bases aligning to TRBD1. V lost 5 bases to trimming and J lost 0 bases; unmatched junction nucleotides: 14. Per the germline V gene, CDR1 is SGHAT and CDR2 is FQNNGV. The CDR3 contains 18 residues. Here the CDR3 reads CASSPQGTELSSTDTQYF. The CDR3 DNA sequence: TGTGCCAGCAGCCCCCAAGGGACAGAGCTATCTAGCACAGATACGCAGTATTTT.

This chain links TRBV25-1 with TRBJ2-5, with 7 bases aligning to TRBD1. From germline, CDR1 is MGHDK and CDR2 SYGVNS. The CDR3 consists of 16 residues. The junction had 13 bases not matched to a gene; V was cut back by 4 bases and J by 5 bases. The CDR3: CASSAYDRGGLETQYF. CDR3 bases: TGTGCCAGCAGTGCCTACGACCGAGGGGGCTTGGAGACCCAGTACTTC.

The V and J genes are TRBV2 and TRBJ2-2; possibly TRBD2 for D (5 bases). V was trimmed by 7 bases and J by 3 bases, leaving 9 bases between them. This CDR3 spans 13 amino acids. Germline V gene sequence: CDR1 SNHLY, CDR2 FYNNEI. The CDR3 reads CASTLADTGELFF. The CDR3 DNA reads as TGTGCCAGCACCCTAGCCGACACCGGGGAGCTGTTTTTT.